This T cell receptor (beta chain) emerged from a study of CD8+ T cells in alopecia areata. TCR sequencing used cDNA made by reverse transcription of extracted RNA. Sequenced by immunoSEQ multiplex PCR; TCRdb stores in-frame clones only, minus some. The repertoire has roughly 23,000 clones, about 47% of them found once; the top ten carry approximately 29%. Germline V gene data show CDR1 as LNHDA and CDR2 as SQIVND (reference sequence). Counting both end residues, the CDR3 totals 8 amino acids. Comment on this clone: The CDR3 does not end in the conserved phenylalanine or tryptophan, so this is likely a read error. The DNA is left out, because the CDR3 cannot be placed on it with certainty; the CDR3 is given as TCRdb lists it.

This receptor was obtained from a human donor with alopecia areata. This chain uses TRBV19 with TRBJ2-7; the table gives TRBD2 as D, unverified against the DNA. What was sequenced was NKG2D-high CD8+ T cells sorted from blood. The CDR3 is CASMRTGD.